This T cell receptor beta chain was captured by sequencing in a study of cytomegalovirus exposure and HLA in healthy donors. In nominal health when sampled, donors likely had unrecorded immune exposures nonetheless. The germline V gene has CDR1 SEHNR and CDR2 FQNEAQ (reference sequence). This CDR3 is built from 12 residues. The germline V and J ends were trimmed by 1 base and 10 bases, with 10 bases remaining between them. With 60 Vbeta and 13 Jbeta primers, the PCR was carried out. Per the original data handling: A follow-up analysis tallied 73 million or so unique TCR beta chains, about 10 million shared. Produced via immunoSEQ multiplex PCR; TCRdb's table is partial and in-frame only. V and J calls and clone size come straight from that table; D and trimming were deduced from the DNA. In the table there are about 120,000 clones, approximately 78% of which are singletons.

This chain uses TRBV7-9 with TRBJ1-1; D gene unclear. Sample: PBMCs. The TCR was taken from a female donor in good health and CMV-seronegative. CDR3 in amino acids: CASSLETVGAFF. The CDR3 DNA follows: TGTGCCAGCAGCTTAGAAACGGTTGGAGCTTTCTTT.